There are a few counts of the clone carrying this TCR beta chain. Its antigen remains unidentified. These data are taken from a study of cytomegalovirus exposure and HLA in healthy donors. General study results and limits: Association with HLA alleles at 0.05 false discovery rate was found for around 17,000 TCR beta sequences in a later analysis. Some public TCRs appeared in many individuals, while most sequences were rare. Being indistinguishable, some V segments were excluded, TRBV6-2 and TRBV6-3 among them.

V gave up 3 bases and J gave up 0 bases; unmatched junction bases: 1. The CDR3 is made up of 15 amino acids. Germline assignment: CDR1 KGHSH and CDR2 LQKENI. Use of 60 Vbeta and 13 Jbeta primers characterized the PCR. Sequenced by immunoSEQ multiplex PCR; TCRdb stores in-frame clones only, minus some. The sample records 140,000 or so clones, almost 80% being singletons. This clonotype originated in a woman aged 25 to 39 in good health and CMV-seronegative. Specimen: PBMCs. This sequence joins TRBV18 and TRBJ2-3; 9 bases fit TRBD1. The CDR3 loop reads CASSPGQGSTDTQYF. Written as DNA, the CDR3 is TGTGCCAGCTCACCGGGACAGGGTAGCACAGATACGCAGTATTTT.